What follows are 15 T cell receptor beta chains derived from one specimen sequenced in a study of graft-versus-host responses after intestinal transplantation. Measured with immunoSEQ multiplex PCR; TCRdb has only the in-frame clones, and not every one. The sample has approximately 100,000 clones, 80% to 95% seen once; the top ten hold more than 0.95%. No antigens are known for them. The sequencing here drew on unstimulated CD8+ T cells sorted from spleen or lymph node cells, taken before intestinal transplant. The receptors originated from a human donor who received an intestinal transplant.

This clone showed up just once. This chain links TRBV9 with TRBJ1-1; D not resolved. V was clipped by 4 bases and J by 0 bases, with 13 bases between them. This CDR3 contains 15 residues. Germline V gives CDR1 SGDLS, CDR2 YYNGEE. CDR3 nucleotide sequence: TGTGCCAGCAGCCTAGGACGCAACATGAACACTGAAGCTTTCTTT. Translating it yields CASSLGRNMNTEAFF. Drawing the rest from reference TRBV9 and TRBJ1-1, the complete variable domain is DSGVTQTPKHLITATGQRVTLRCSPRSGDLSVYWYQQSLDQGLQFLIQYYNGEERAKGNILERFSAQQFPDLHSELNLSSLELGDSALYFCASSLGRNMNTEAFFGQGTRLTVV.

The genes are TRBV7-9 and TRBJ2-3; D unresolved. The CDR3 loop spans 11 amino acids. Trimming took 3 bases from V and 5 from J, leaving 3 bases between them. Germline-derived CDR1 and CDR2 are SEHNR and FQNEAQ (reference sequence). The CDR3 region is CASSFIDTQYF. The CDR3 bases are TGTGCCAGCAGCTTCATAGATACGCAGTATTTT.

J is TRBJ1-1 and V is TRBV27; 7 bases are shared with TRBD1. CDR3 length equals 15 residues. V was clipped by 4 bases and J by 5 bases; unmatched bases: 10. The V gene's germline CDR1 is MNHEY and CDR2 SMNVEV (reference sequence). CDR3 amino acids: CASSSYDRVLTEAFF. The CDR3 nucleotides read TGTGCCAGCAGTTCCTACGACAGGGTCTTAACTGAAGCTTTCTTT.

CDR3 amino acids: CASSLVQGNTEAFF. CDR3 sequence (DNA): TGTGCCAGCAGCTTAGTTCAGGGGAACACTGAAGCTTTCTTT. The chain carries TRBV7-9 and TRBJ1-1, with D possibly TRBD1 on 5 matching bases. The CDR3 sequence is 14 residues long. Trimming cost V 1 base and J 1 base, with 7 bases left between them. Germline V lookup: CDR1 SEHNR, CDR2 FQNEAQ (reference sequence).

The chain recombines TRBV15 with TRBJ2-1; D is perhaps TRBD2 (7 bases). Trimming removed 3 bases at V and 6 bases at J, with 21 bases between. The CDR3 runs to 17 residues. Looked up from germline, CDR1 is LNHNV and CDR2 is YYDKDF (reference sequence). CDR3 protein: CATSSPRERGALNEQFF. CDR3 bases: TGTGCCACCAGCAGTCCCCGGGAACGGGGGGCTCTCAATGAGCAGTTCTTC.

The J gene is TRBJ1-4, the V gene TRBV7-6; 9 bases align to TRBD1. CDR1 and CDR2 from the germline V gene are SGHVS and FNYEAQ. V was pared by 0 bases and J by 14 bases, with 13 bases of the junction left unmatched. This CDR3 is 16 amino acids long. The CDR3 reads CASSLASGQGNLILFF. Here the CDR3 DNA reads TGTGCCAGCAGCTTAGCGTCAGGACAGGGGAACTTGATCCTGTTTTTT.

The chain couples TRBV29-1 to TRBJ2-7; 9 bases are a match to TRBD1. Trimming at V came to 3 bases and at J to 4 bases, leaving 4 bases not matched to a gene. CDR1 is SQVTM, CDR2 ANQGSEA, per germline. CDR3 size: 13 residues. Written as DNA, the CDR3 is TGCAGCGTTGAGGACAGGGGAGGGTACGAGCAGTACTTC. Residues: CSVEDRGGYEQYF.

The rearrangement joins TRBV2 to TRBJ1-1; 12 nucleotides match TRBD1. Losses at the gene ends were 4 bases for V and 4 bases for J; bases not matched to a gene: 10. Per the germline V gene, CDR1 is SNHLY and CDR2 is FYNNEI. The CDR3 length is 17 residues. As DNA, the CDR3 is TGTGCCAGCAGTGTGGGACAGGGGGCGGAGGTTAGCACTGAAGCTTTCTTT. Its translation: CASSVGQGAEVSTEAFF.

The CDR3 here is CASSQDWAVGESTEAFF. The CDR3 DNA is TGTGCCAGCAGCCAAGATTGGGCAGTGGGGGAAAGCACTGAAGCTTTCTTT. This chain joins TRBV14 and TRBJ1-1, with a weak D call TRBD1 (5 bases). Per germline, CDR1 SGHDN and CDR2 FVKESK. This CDR3 has 17 residues. V was clipped by 0 bases and J by 4 bases, with 18 bases between them.

The V gene is TRBV7-9, the J gene TRBJ1-3; D is unclear. The germline V gene encodes CDR1 SEHNR and CDR2 FQNEAQ (reference sequence). The CDR3 is made up of 16 amino acids. The V and J ends lost 5 bases and 2 bases respectively, with 16 bases between them. The CDR3 DNA reads as TGTGCCAGCAGCAACAGTAGGGAGGGCCCTGGAAACACCATATATTTT. Translating gives CASSNSREGPGNTIYF.

The chain couples TRBV14 to TRBJ2-3, with 7 nucleotides matching TRBD2. Germline CDR1 and CDR2: SGHDN and FVKESK. Germline trimming cut 1 base from V and 2 bases from J; bases unmatched to any gene: 9. This CDR3 region has 17 residues. This CDR3 is CASSQVTGGLHTDTQYF. The CDR3 nucleotides are TGTGCCAGCAGCCAAGTGACGGGGGGTCTTCACACAGATACGCAGTATTTT.

The chain links TRBV7-9 to TRBJ1-2, with D tentatively TRBD1 (6 bases). Germline CDR1 is SEHNR and CDR2 is FQNEAQ (reference sequence). V lost 1 base to trimming and J lost 4 bases, with 16 bases between them. The CDR3 is 16 residues long. CDR3 nucleotides: TGTGCCAGCAGCTTAGTAGGGGGAGAGGTCTCCTATGGCTACACCTTC. Translation: CASSLVGGEVSYGYTF. Supplemented by reference TRBV7-9 and TRBJ1-2, the full variable domain reads DTGVSQNPRHKITKRGQNVTFRCDPISEHNRLYWYRQTLGQGPEFLTYFQNEAQLEKSRLLSDRFSAERPKGSFSTLEIQRTEQGDSAMYLCASSLVGGEVSYGYTFGSGTRLTVV.

The chain links TRBV15 to TRBJ2-4, with 9 bases fitting TRBD1. The J segment lost 10 bases and the V segment lost 4 bases, leaving 14 bases of the junction unmatched. Germline loops: CDR1 LNHNV, CDR2 YYDKDF (reference sequence). CDR3 length equals 16 residues. Written as DNA, the CDR3 is TGTGCCACCAGCACGTACAAGGACAGGGGCCGATATATTCAGTACTTC. Amino acid sequence: CATSTYKDRGRYIQYF.

This clone was seen only once. The rearrangement links TRBV7-9 to TRBJ2-1; D gene unclear. The germline V gene has CDR1 SEHNR and CDR2 FQNEAQ (reference sequence). With 5 bases removed from V and 9 bases from J, the gap between germline ends came to 20 bases. The CDR3 loop spans 15 amino acids. The CDR3 DNA reads as TGTGCCAGCAGCCCCACTTTTGGTCTTCTTGGTGAGCAGTTCTTC. This sequence encodes CASSPTFGLLGEQFF. Full variable domain (outside the CDR3, taken from reference TRBV7-9 and TRBJ2-1): DTGVSQNPRHKITKRGQNVTFRCDPISEHNRLYWYRQTLGQGPEFLTYFQNEAQLEKSRLLSDRFSAERPKGSFSTLEIQRTEQGDSAMYLCASSPTFGLLGEQFFGPGTRLTVL.

J is TRBJ1-2 and V is TRBV27; maybe TRBD1 (6 bases). The germline V and J ends were trimmed by 4 bases and 6 bases, with 9 bases remaining between them. Germline V lookup: CDR1 MNHEY, CDR2 SMNVEV (reference sequence). The CDR3 sequence is 12 residues long. CDR3 region: CASSSHRDGYTF. Here the CDR3 DNA reads TGTGCCAGCAGTTCCCACAGGGATGGCTACACCTTC.